Listed here are 29 T cell receptor beta chains from one sample, sequenced in a study of graft-versus-host responses after intestinal transplantation. Here immunoSEQ multiplex PCR was the method, and the copy in TCRdb shows in-frame clones only, minus some. Of 20,000 to 25,000 clones listed, less than 60% are singletons. This specimen consisted of alloreactive CD4+ T cells from a mixed lymphocyte reaction culture, obtained before intestinal transplant. Stated subset: CFSE-low proliferating T cells sorted from roughly six-day pre-transplant mixed lymphocyte reaction (GvH or HvG direction). The receptors come from a human patient who received an intestinal transplant.

This clone was seen more than once but under ten times. The rearrangement joins TRBV9 to TRBJ2-6, with D tentatively TRBD1 (6 bases). With 3 bases removed from V and 4 bases from J, the gap between germline ends came to 17 bases. Germline assignment: CDR1 SGDLS and CDR2 YYNGEE. The CDR3 is 17 amino acids. CDR3 coding DNA: TGTGCCAGCAGCGCCCAGATCCAGGGGTCAGGGGCCAACGTCCTGACTTTC. It is translated as CASSAQIQGSGANVLTF.

The chain combines TRBV7-3 with TRBJ2-3, with 10 positions matching TRBD1. J gave up 2 bases and V 5 bases, and 7 bases lay outside the gene matches. The germline CDR1 and CDR2 sequences are SGHTA and FQGTGA. The CDR3 contains 16 residues. CDR3 residues: CASSTRTGGHTDTQYF. CDR3 sequence (DNA): TGTGCCAGCAGCACCCGGACAGGGGGACACACAGATACGCAGTATTTT.

The V call is TRBV9, the J call TRBJ2-1; TRBD1 agrees at 9 bases. Germline CDR1 SGDLS, CDR2 YYNGEE. The CDR3 has 18 residues. V dropped 0 bases and J dropped 3; count of bases not matched to a gene: 10. DNA of the CDR3: TGTGCCAGCAGCGTAGGGGGACAGGGAGTATTCCTCTACAATGAGCAGTTCTTC. It yields the protein CASSVGGQGVFLYNEQFF.

The V call is TRBV5-4, the J call TRBJ2-5, with 9 nucleotides matching TRBD2. Germline V gene lookup returns CDR1 SGHNT and CDR2 YYREEE (reference sequence). This CDR3 contains 15 residues. J gave up 4 bases and V 4 bases, and 8 bases lay outside the gene matches. The DNA for the CDR3 is TGTGCCAGCAGCGGCGGGGGGGCGGGGTTAGAGACCCAGTACTTC. Its protein is CASSGGGAGLETQYF.

This clone was counted a single time. The chain is built from TRBV6-4 and TRBJ2-2, with 12 bases lining up with TRBD2. In germline, CDR1 is MRHNA, CDR2 SNTAGT. The CDR3 is made up of 15 amino acids. V lost 6 bases, J lost 6 bases, and 5 bases stayed unmatched. In DNA form, the CDR3 reads TGTGCCAGCAGCCGACTAGCGGGGGTGGCCGGGGAGCTGTTTTTT. Amino acid sequence: CASSRLAGVAGELFF.

This clone was observed a handful of times. V and J are TRBV11-2 and TRBJ2-3; weak D call: TRBD2 (6 bases). The CDR3 is made up of 16 amino acids. V lost 1 base to trimming and J lost 4 bases, with 15 bases between them. CDR1 is SGHAT and CDR2 is FQNNGV in the germline V gene. Here the CDR3 DNA reads TGTGCCAGCAGCTTAGTGGGCGGGATTATAGCAGATACGCAGTATTTT. Protein sequence: CASSLVGGIIADTQYF. The full variable domain, in which reference TRBV11-2 and TRBJ2-3 provide the parts outside the CDR3, is EAGVAQSPRYKIIEKRQSVAFWCNPISGHATLYWYQQILGQGPKLLIQFQNNGVVDDSQLPKDRFSAERLKGVDSTLKIQPAKLEDSAVYLCASSLVGGIIADTQYFGPGTRLTVL.

The V gene is TRBV5-1, the J gene TRBJ2-7, with 8 bases fitting TRBD1. V was pared by 0 bases and J by 2 bases, with 4 bases of the junction left unmatched. From germline, CDR1 is SGHRS and CDR2 YFSETQ. The CDR3 is 15 amino acids. CDR3 sequence: CASSLAGRGPYEQYF. For the CDR3, the DNA is TGCGCCAGCAGCTTGGCGGGCAGGGGGCCCTACGAGCAGTACTTC.

The genes are TRBV18 and TRBJ2-2, with a weak D call TRBD1 (5 bases). V was trimmed by 1 base and J by 6 bases, leaving 15 bases between them. Germline V gene lookup returns CDR1 KGHSH and CDR2 LQKENI. The CDR3 consists of 16 residues. The CDR3 DNA is TGTGCCAGCTCACCACGTCGGCAGGGTGCCGCCGGGGAGCTGTTTTTT. It is translated as CASSPRRQGAAGELFF.

V gene TRBV7-7 combines with J gene TRBJ2-7; tentative D call: TRBD2 (6 bases). CDR1 SSHAT and CDR2 FNYEAQ come from the germline V gene (reference sequence). The CDR3 has 14 residues. DNA of the CDR3: TGTGCTTCTCCCCGGGAGACAGTCTCCTACGAGCAGTACTTC. Translated: CASPRETVSYEQYF.

The CDR3 sequence is CATAQWTGNYGYTF. The CDR3 DNA follows: TGTGCCACCGCTCAATGGACTGGGAACTATGGCTACACCTTC. V and J are TRBV10-3 and TRBJ1-2; no clear D gene. Looked up from germline, CDR1 is ENHRY and CDR2 is SYGVKD. V was shortened by 10 bases and J by 2 bases, with 17 bases between the two germline ends. This CDR3 has 14 residues.

This clone was detected a few times. The chain employs TRBV18 and TRBJ1-6; 9 bases line up with TRBD1. The CDR3 loop spans 15 amino acids. Germline V lookup: CDR1 KGHSH, CDR2 LQKENI. V gave up 3 bases and J gave up 8 bases; unmatched junction bases: 5. The CDR3 spells CASSPGQGDYSPLHF. DNA for the CDR3: TGTGCCAGCTCACCGGGACAGGGAGATTATTCACCCCTCCACTTT.

The rearrangement uses TRBV7-9 and TRBJ1-1; D uncertain. V lost 3 bases, J lost 5 bases, and 10 bases lay in between. The CDR3 has 13 amino acids. Looked up from germline, CDR1 is SEHNR and CDR2 is FQNEAQ (reference sequence). This chain's CDR3 is CASSLIWATEAFF. For the CDR3, the DNA is TGTGCCAGCAGCTTGATTTGGGCGACTGAAGCTTTCTTT. Full variable domain (missing parts from reference TRBV7-9 and TRBJ1-1): DTGVSQNPRHKITKRGQNVTFRCDPISEHNRLYWYRQTLGQGPEFLTYFQNEAQLEKSRLLSDRFSAERPKGSFSTLEIQRTEQGDSAMYLCASSLIWATEAFFGQGTRLTVV.

The chain has TRBV19 and TRBJ2-5, with D perhaps matching TRBD1 (5 bases). The germline V and J ends were trimmed by 5 bases and 4 bases, with 23 bases remaining between them. Germline CDR1 LNHDA, CDR2 SQIVND (reference sequence). CDR3 length equals 17 residues. CDR3 nucleotide sequence: TGTGCCAGTAGTTCCCACCTCGGCAGGGTCGGCGGAGAGACCCAGTACTTC. It specifies CASSSHLGRVGGETQYF.

The CDR3 reads CASSDRGREGNIQYF. CDR3 nucleotide sequence: TGTGCCAGCAGCGACAGGGGGAGGGAGGGAAACATTCAGTACTTC. The chain employs TRBV6-6 and TRBJ2-4, with 9 bases matching TRBD1. Unmatched junction bases numbered 9, after V lost 6 bases and J lost 6 bases. This CDR3 has 15 residues. Germline CDR1 and CDR2: MNHNY and SVGAGI (reference sequence).

The chain joins TRBV5-5 to TRBJ2-3; D remains unclear. CDR1 and CDR2 from the germline V gene are SGHKS and YYEKEE (reference sequence). The CDR3 is 12 residues long. Deletions cut 4 bases from V and 2 bases from J, with 5 bases between. The CDR3 nucleotides read TGTGCCAGCAGCCTACCCACAGATACGCAGTATTTT. Translating gives CASSLPTDTQYF.

The chain combines TRBV9 with TRBJ2-7; D remains unclear. With 3 bases removed from V and 4 bases from J, the gap between germline ends came to 8 bases. This CDR3 is 12 amino acids long. CDR1 SGDLS and CDR2 YYNGEE come from the germline V gene. As DNA, the CDR3 is TGTGCCAGCAGCGGGCAATTTTACGAGCAGTACTTC. Protein: CASSGQFYEQYF. Full variable domain (outside the CDR3, taken from reference TRBV9 and TRBJ2-7): DSGVTQTPKHLITATGQRVTLRCSPRSGDLSVYWYQQSLDQGLQFLIQYYNGEERAKGNILERFSAQQFPDLHSELNLSSLELGDSALYFCASSGQFYEQYFGPGTRLTVT.

The chain joins TRBV11-2 to TRBJ2-2; TRBD2 agrees at 8 bases. V was pared by 5 bases and J by 7 bases, with 15 bases of the junction left unmatched. This CDR3 has 17 amino acids. The germline CDR1 and CDR2 sequences are SGHAT and FQNNGV. CDR3 loop: CASSRAGGAYVGGELFF. The CDR3 nucleotides are TGTGCCAGCAGCCGAGCCGGGGGGGCTTATGTTGGCGGGGAGCTGTTTTTT.

The chain is built from TRBV2 and TRBJ2-5; possible D gene TRBD2, 5 bases. V shed 3 bases and J shed 5 bases, with 16 bases lying between them. The CDR3 consists of 15 residues. The germline V gene encodes CDR1 SNHLY and CDR2 FYNNEI. The CDR3 is CASSDYVASWETQYF. CDR3 bases: TGTGCCAGCAGTGATTATGTTGCTAGCTGGGAGACCCAGTACTTC.

The rearrangement joins TRBV7-9 to TRBJ1-2; 10 nucleotides agree with TRBD1. Per the germline V gene, CDR1 is SEHNR and CDR2 is FQNEAQ (reference sequence). The CDR3 is 15 residues long. The ends lost 5 bases at V and 5 bases at J; junction bases unmatched: 8. CDR3 residues: CASSPDRGKGYGYTF. CDR3 DNA sequence: TGTGCCAGCAGCCCGGACAGGGGGAAAGGGTATGGCTACACCTTC.

This clone came up a few times. V gene TRBV9 combines with J gene TRBJ1-4, with 7 bases identical to TRBD1. Germline assignment: CDR1 SGDLS and CDR2 YYNGEE. There are 18 residues in the CDR3. Trimming removed 7 bases from V and 8 bases from J; junction bases left unmatched: 23. The DNA for the CDR3 is TGTGCCAGCCCCCTTAGAAAGGGAGGAGGGGGCCAGAGGGAAAAACTGTTTTTT. This sequence encodes CASPLRKGGGGQREKLFF.

This clone was seen a handful of times. The genes are TRBV10-3 and TRBJ1-6, with TRBD1 matching 8 bases. The CDR3 is 13 amino acids. Germline lookup yields CDR1 ENHRY and CDR2 SYGVKD. Trimming cost V 5 bases and J 7 bases; bases outside gene matches: 1. The CDR3: CAISWDRNSPLHF. The CDR3 coding sequence is TGTGCCATCAGTTGGGACAGGAATTCACCCCTCCACTTT.

On this clone: A read error may account for a junction end that differs from germline. The rearrangement uses TRBV9 and TRBJ2-1, with 11 bases that match TRBD1. In germline, CDR1 is SGDLS, CDR2 YYNGEE. This CDR3 comprises 16 residues. CDR3 nucleotide sequence: TGTGCCAGCAGCGCAGTGACAGGGACAGGGGGATCCCTAAGGGTCTTC. This encodes CASSAVTGTGGSLRVF.

This clone was picked up a small number of times. This chain uses TRBV19 with TRBJ2-1; 9 bases line up with TRBD2. The germline V gene encodes CDR1 LNHDA and CDR2 SQIVND (reference sequence). This CDR3 has 15 residues. V was clipped by 3 bases and J by 8 bases; unmatched bases: 8. CDR3 residues: CASSIVAGGPYEQFF. The DNA of the CDR3 is TGTGCCAGTAGTATCGTCGCGGGGGGGCCCTATGAGCAGTTCTTC.

This clone came up a few times. The V gene is TRBV27, the J gene TRBJ2-7, with D tentatively TRBD1 (5 bases). This CDR3 is built from 15 residues. CDR1 is MNHEY, CDR2 SMNVEV, per germline (reference sequence). Trimming stripped 2 bases from V and 2 bases from J, with 13 bases between. The CDR3 bases are TGTGCCAGCAGTTTACTTAGGGGCAGCACCTACGAGCAGTACTTC. Protein sequence: CASSLLRGSTYEQYF.

V gene TRBV7-9 combines with J gene TRBJ1-6; D gene ambiguous. Germline CDR1 is SEHNR and CDR2 is FQNEAQ (reference sequence). The CDR3 is 16 residues long. Trimming took 0 bases from V and 4 from J, leaving 10 bases between them. The CDR3 is CASSLAPPGYNSPLHF. In DNA, the CDR3 is TGTGCCAGCAGCTTAGCGCCCCCGGGGTATAATTCACCCCTCCACTTT.

This clone was seen more than once but under ten times. CDR3 nucleotides: TGTGCCAGCAGCTTAGGGGCAGGGTGGGCAGATACGCAGTATTTT. It yields the protein CASSLGAGWADTQYF. V and J are TRBV7-2 and TRBJ2-3, with D perhaps matching TRBD1 (5 bases). This CDR3 is built from 15 residues. V lost 1 base, J lost 4 bases, and 12 bases lay in between. Germline loops: CDR1 SGHTA, CDR2 FQGNSA.

The chain carries TRBV29-1 and TRBJ2-3; 8 nucleotides agree with TRBD1. The V gene end was trimmed by 3 bases and the J gene end by 6 bases; junction bases not matched to a gene: 14. This CDR3 comprises 16 residues. Looked up from germline, CDR1 is SQVTM and CDR2 is ANQGSEA. The CDR3 DNA reads TGCAGCGTTGACCCCACAGGGGGTTGGTCCTACGATACGCAGTATTTT. This sequence encodes CSVDPTGGWSYDTQYF.

The CDR3 DNA follows: TGTGCCAGCAGCGCATACAGGGGAGGATCCTACGAGCAGTACTTC. It translates to CASSAYRGGSYEQYF. The chain has TRBV6-5 and TRBJ2-7, with D possibly matching TRBD1 (7 bases). V was shortened by 6 bases and J by 1 base, with 16 bases between the two germline ends. The germline V gene encodes CDR1 MNHEY and CDR2 SVGAGI. The CDR3 totals 15 residues.

In its sample, this clone was seen once. The V gene is TRBV10-3, the J gene TRBJ1-1, with no clear D. The CDR3 runs 13 residues. Germline-derived CDR1 and CDR2 are ENHRY and SYGVKD. V lost 3 bases to trimming and J lost 8 bases, with 13 bases between them. CDR3 region: CAISEIRTVEAFF. The DNA for the CDR3 is TGTGCCATCAGTGAAATCCGAACGGTCGAAGCTTTCTTT.